Each of the 24 T cell receptor beta chains below was sequenced from the same sample in a study of blood T cells in healthy people across ages. A J-beta primer mix and a sample-barcoded 5' primer were used in a second PCR of about 7 to 12 cycles. A single record per CDR3 protein comes from TCRdb applying MiXCR to the 5' RACE reads. The sample consists of about 1.4 million distinct CDR3 sequences, 55% to 75% of them appearing once. The source material was blood. These receptors were collected from a man younger than 30 in good health.

To note about this clonotype: At one end, the junction sequence differs from germline, possibly due to a read error. The chain has TRBV4-2 and TRBJ1-3; D is uncertain. CDR3 size: 17 residues. Per the germline V gene, CDR1 is LGHNA and CDR2 is YNFKEQ. This chain's CDR3 is CTSSQGQVDQFGNTIYF. In nucleotides, the CDR3 is TGTACCAGCAGCCAAGGTCAGGTCGATCAGTTTGGAAACACCATATATTTT.

V is TRBV14 and J is TRBJ2-3; no firm D call. Germline CDR1 is SGHDN and CDR2 is FVKESK. CDR3 size: 12 residues. The V end lost 3 bases, the J end lost 4 bases, and 5 bases lay between the germline ends. CDR3 nucleotides: TGTGCCAGCAGCCACACCCCAGATACGCAGTATTTT. This sequence encodes CASSHTPDTQYF.

V usage is TRBV6-5 and J usage is TRBJ2-3; D gene ambiguous. The V gene lost 6 bases and the J gene lost 2 bases, with 12 bases spanning the gap. CDR3 length: 14 amino acids. CDR1 is MNHEY, CDR2 SVGAGI, per germline. CDR3 amino acids: CASSRTADTDTQYF. CDR3 nucleotide sequence: TGTGCCAGCAGCCGGACGGCTGACACAGATACGCAGTATTTT.

CDR3 amino acids: CASRRGYTDTQYF. CDR3 coding DNA: TGTGCCAGCAGGCGGGGTTACACAGATACGCAGTATTTT. J is TRBJ2-3 and V is TRBV6-5; D possibly corresponds to TRBD2 (6 bases). This CDR3 spans 13 amino acids. V shed 6 bases and J shed 2 bases, with 9 bases lying between them. The germline V gene has CDR1 MNHEY and CDR2 SVGAGI.

About this clonotype: The CDR3 end shows no conserved phenylalanine or tryptophan, and so a read error is likely. The chain uses TRBV7-9 and TRBJ2-5; D gene uncertain. Germline CDR1 is SEHNR and CDR2 is FQNEAQ (reference sequence). CDR3 length: 14 amino acids. Trimming pared 1 base from V and 3 bases from J, leaving 9 bases between. The CDR3 coding sequence is TGTGCCAGCAGCTTAGGATACGGAGAAGAGACCCAGTACTTA. It encodes CASSLGYGEETQYL.

The J gene is TRBJ2-1, the V gene TRBV7-9; D is unclear. Between the trimmed V and J ends, which lost 4 bases and 4 bases, there was a span of 17 bases. Germline V gene sequence: CDR1 SEHNR, CDR2 FQNEAQ (reference sequence). This CDR3 region has 16 residues. Here the CDR3 reads CASSSAGPRKYNEQFF. The CDR3 DNA reads TGTGCCAGCAGCTCCGCCGGGCCGCGAAAGTACAATGAGCAGTTCTTC.

The chain is built from TRBV4-1 and TRBJ1-1, with D perhaps matching TRBD1 (5 bases). CDR1 is MGHRA, CDR2 YSYEKL, per germline. V dropped 1 base and J dropped 5 bases, with 20 bases sitting between them. The CDR3 length is 17 residues. CDR3 sequence reads: CASSQGYPQGIKTEAFF. DNA for the CDR3: TGCGCCAGCAGCCAAGGGTATCCGCAGGGAATAAAAACTGAAGCTTTCTTT.

The J gene is TRBJ2-1, the V gene TRBV20-1; D is possibly TRBD2 (5 bases). Trimming left V 5 bases short and J 9 bases short, with 17 bases between. Per the germline V gene, CDR1 is DFQATT and CDR2 is SNEGSKA (reference sequence). The length of the CDR3 is 13 residues. The chain's CDR3 is CSAAQTRAGEQFF. The CDR3 DNA reads TGCAGTGCTGCCCAAACTAGGGCGGGTGAGCAGTTCTTC.

The rearrangement uses TRBV29-1 and TRBJ2-7, with 11 bases fitting TRBD2. The ends lost 6 bases at V and 7 bases at J; junction bases unmatched: 11. The germline V gene encodes CDR1 SQVTM and CDR2 ANQGSEA. The CDR3 is 14 amino acids. The CDR3 protein is CSVGGTSGTNEQYF. The DNA of the CDR3 is TGCAGCGTAGGCGGGACTAGCGGAACCAATGAGCAGTACTTC.

The J gene is TRBJ2-7, the V gene TRBV29-1; possibly TRBD1 for D (5 bases). CDR1 is SQVTM and CDR2 is ANQGSEA in the germline V gene. Trimming shortened V by 2 bases and J by 0 bases, and 8 bases separated the two germline ends. The CDR3 totals 13 residues. CDR3 residues: CSVEKDNSYEQYF. The CDR3 coding sequence is TGCAGCGTTGAAAAGGACAACTCCTACGAGCAGTACTTC.

The chain couples TRBV7-9 to TRBJ2-1, with D uncertain. Per germline, CDR1 SEHNR and CDR2 FQNEAQ (reference sequence). The V end was cut by 5 bases, the J end by 5 bases, with 13 bases between. This CDR3 spans 14 amino acids. The chain's CDR3 is CASSDRYKDNEQFF. The CDR3, as DNA: TGTGCCAGCAGCGACCGGTACAAAGACAATGAGCAGTTCTTC.

The chain joins TRBV20-1 to TRBJ2-7; TRBD2 might be the D (6 bases). The CDR3 totals 11 residues. Germline assignment: CDR1 DFQATT and CDR2 SNEGSKA (reference sequence). Between the trimmed V and J ends, which lost 6 bases and 6 bases, there was a span of 12 bases. The CDR3 is CSAPDGGEQYF. The CDR3, as DNA: TGCAGTGCCCCTGACGGGGGCGAGCAGTACTTC.

This clonotype was seen only a few times. The chain couples TRBV4-1 to TRBJ2-7; possibly TRBD1 for D (5 bases). Germline values: CDR1 MGHRA, CDR2 YSYEKL. There are 14 residues in the CDR3. Trimming shortened V by 4 bases and J by 6 bases, and 16 bases separated the two germline ends. Written as DNA, the CDR3 is TGCGCCAGCAGCCCGTCCAGGGCACTCCCCGAGCAGTACTTC. Translated, it gives CASSPSRALPEQYF.

The chain employs TRBV10-3 and TRBJ2-1, with 9 bases lining up with TRBD1. The CDR3 runs 17 residues. Germline lookup yields CDR1 ENHRY and CDR2 SYGVKD. V gave up 3 bases and J gave up 5 bases; unmatched junction bases: 11. The CDR3 reads CAISDFGTGQPNNEQFF. CDR3 DNA sequence: TGTGCCATCAGTGATTTCGGGACAGGGCAACCAAACAATGAGCAGTTCTTC.

In this sample, this clonotype turned up a few times. The rearrangement joins TRBV5-1 to TRBJ2-2, with 10 bases that match TRBD2. Losses at the gene ends were 0 bases for V and 5 bases for J; bases not matched to a gene: 7. Per germline, CDR1 SGHRS and CDR2 YFSETQ. The CDR3 is made up of 17 amino acids. CDR3: CASSLVPSGSNTGELFF. For the CDR3, the DNA is TGCGCCAGCAGCTTGGTCCCTAGCGGGAGTAATACCGGGGAGCTGTTTTTT.

A single count supports this clonotype. The rearrangement links TRBV11-2 to TRBJ1-2, with 9 bases lining up with TRBD1. In germline, CDR1 is SGHAT, CDR2 FQNNGV. J was trimmed by 6 bases and V by 7 bases; bases with no gene match: 9. The CDR3 has 14 amino acids. CDR3 in amino acids: CASNKRGTGNGYTF. CDR3 bases: TGTGCCAGCAACAAGCGGGGGACAGGGAATGGCTACACCTTC.

The chain carries TRBV4-1 and TRBJ1-1; 10 nucleotides line up with TRBD1. CDR1 is MGHRA, CDR2 YSYEKL, per germline. With 1 base clipped from V and 9 bases from J, the junction kept 8 bases outside the gene matches. The CDR3 length is 15 residues. DNA for the CDR3: TGCGCCAGCAGCCAAGTGACAGGGGGCTCCCATAAAGCTTTCTTT. Translating gives CASSQVTGGSHKAFF.

The genes are TRBV25-1 and TRBJ2-7; D is possibly TRBD1 (6 bases). V dropped 5 bases and J dropped 3 bases, with 17 bases sitting between them. Germline V CDR1 and CDR2: MGHDK, SYGVNS. The CDR3 covers 15 residues. The CDR3, as DNA: TGTGCCAGCAGTACTCCGACGGCAGGGGACTACGAGCAGTACTTC. It is translated as CASSTPTAGDYEQYF.

The genes are TRBV7-6 and TRBJ2-4; D perhaps matches TRBD2 (5 bases). Trimming removed 5 bases at V and 1 base at J, with 12 bases between. This CDR3 is 15 amino acids long. Looked up from germline, CDR1 is SGHVS and CDR2 is FNYEAQ. CDR3 nucleotide sequence: TGTGCCAGCAGCCCAAACGAGGGTGCCAAAAACATTCAGTACTTC. It yields the protein CASSPNEGAKNIQYF.

The V and J genes are TRBV14 and TRBJ2-5; no clear D gene. Trimming left V 0 bases short and J 12 bases short, with 17 bases between. CDR1 is SGHDN and CDR2 is FVKESK in the germline V gene. This CDR3 contains 14 residues. CDR3 sequence reads: CASSQERWHPPKYF. The CDR3 region has the DNA TGTGCCAGCAGCCAAGAAAGGTGGCACCCCCCTAAGTACTTC.

This clonotype has a handful of counts. The V gene is TRBV27, the J gene TRBJ2-5, with 8 bases that match TRBD2. The CDR3 contains 16 residues. V was pared by 5 bases and J by 2 bases, with 10 bases of the junction left unmatched. In germline, CDR1 is MNHEY, CDR2 SMNVEV (reference sequence). The CDR3: CASSRTLAGRQETQYF. The CDR3 nucleotides read TGTGCCAGCAGTCGCACCTTAGCGGGGAGGCAAGAGACCCAGTACTTC.

This clonotype came up a few times. The V call is TRBV7-2, the J call TRBJ1-6; D may be TRBD1 (5 bases). Trimming cost V 7 bases and J 12 bases, with 13 bases left between them. Germline V gives CDR1 SGHTA, CDR2 FQGNSA. This CDR3 region has 12 residues. CDR3 coding DNA: TGTGCCAGCAACAGGCTGTTTGGACCCCTCCACTTT. Translation: CASNRLFGPLHF.

The rearrangement uses TRBV12-3 or TRBV12-4 and TRBJ2-7; D is perhaps TRBD2 (5 bases). The CDR3 is 14 residues long. The ends were cut back, 3 bases at V and 2 bases at J, with 11 bases in the middle. DNA of the CDR3: TGTGCCAGCAGTTTCGCTGAGGGCCCCTACGAGCAGTACTTC. Translated: CASSFAEGPYEQYF.

This clonotype was detected only a few times. The chain couples TRBV9 to TRBJ2-6; no definite D call. Germline CDR1 is SGDLS and CDR2 is YYNGEE. Trimming took 0 bases from V and 3 from J, leaving 1 base between them. The CDR3 extends over 13 amino acids. The CDR3 loop is CASSVVGANVLTF. The CDR3 region has the DNA TGTGCCAGCAGCGTAGTTGGGGCCAACGTCCTGACTTTC. Based on the CDR3 plus reference TRBV9 and TRBJ2-6, the full variable domain is DSGVTQTPKHLITATGQRVTLRCSPRSGDLSVYWYQQSLDQGLQFLIQYYNGEERAKGNILERFSAQQFPDLHSELNLSSLELGDSALYFCASSVVGANVLTFGAGSRLTVL.